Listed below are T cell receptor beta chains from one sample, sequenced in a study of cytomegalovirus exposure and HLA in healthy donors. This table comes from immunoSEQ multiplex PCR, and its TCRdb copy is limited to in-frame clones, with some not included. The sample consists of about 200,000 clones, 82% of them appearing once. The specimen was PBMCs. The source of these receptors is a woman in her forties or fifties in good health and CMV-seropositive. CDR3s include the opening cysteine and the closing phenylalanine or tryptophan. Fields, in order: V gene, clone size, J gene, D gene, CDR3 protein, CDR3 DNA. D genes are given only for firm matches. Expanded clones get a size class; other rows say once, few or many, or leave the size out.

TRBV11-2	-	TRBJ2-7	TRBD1	CASSLQGDEQYF	TGTGCCAGCAGCTTACAGGGGGACGAGCAGTACTTC
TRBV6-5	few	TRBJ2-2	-	CASSEEDWSGELFF	TGTGCCAGCAGTGAAGAGGATTGGTCCGGGGAGCTGTTTTTT
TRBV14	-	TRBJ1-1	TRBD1	CASSYAGTGFLSTEAFF	TGTGCCAGCAGCTACGCCGGGACAGGGTTTCTATCCACTGAAGCTTTCTTT
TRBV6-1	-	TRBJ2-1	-	CASTPSSYNEQFF	TGTGCCAGCACGCCGAGCTCCTACAATGAGCAGTTCTTC
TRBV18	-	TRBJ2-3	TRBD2	CASSPPGTSGPDTQYF	TGTGCCAGCTCACCTCCCGGGACTAGCGGCCCAGATACGCAGTATTTT
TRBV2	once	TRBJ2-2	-	CASSESGIANTGELFF	TGTGCCAGCAGTGAATCGGGGATTGCGAACACCGGGGAGCTGTTTTTT
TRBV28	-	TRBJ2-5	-	CASSSRVVQETQYF	TGTGCCAGCAGTTCCAGGGTAGTTCAAGAGACCCAGTACTTC
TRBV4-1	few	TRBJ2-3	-	CASSRGGPALGADTQYF	TGCGCCAGCAGCCGGGGGGGGCCTGCCCTGGGTGCAGATACGCAGTATTTT
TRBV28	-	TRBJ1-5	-	CASKYRVDRTRQPQHF	TGTGCCAGTAAATACAGGGTCGACAGAACGAGGCAGCCCCAGCATTTT
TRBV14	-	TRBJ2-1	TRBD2	CASSQAGTSVKNEQFF	TGTGCCAGCAGCCAAGCCGGGACTAGCGTGAAAAATGAGCAGTTCTTC
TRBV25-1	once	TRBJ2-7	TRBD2	CASVGLGNTEQYF	TGTGCCAGCGTGGGACTAGGAAATACCGAGCAGTACTTC
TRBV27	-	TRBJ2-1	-	CASSWTWPVNEQFF	TGTGCCAGCAGTTGGACATGGCCCGTCAATGAGCAGTTCTTC
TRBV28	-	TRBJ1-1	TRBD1	CASSSGGTYTEAFF	TGTGCCAGCAGTTCAGGGGGCACTTACACTGAAGCTTTCTTT
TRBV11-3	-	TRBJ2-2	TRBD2	CASSLAMALAGDTGELFF	TGTGCCAGCAGCTTAGCCATGGCGCTAGCGGGAGACACCGGGGAGCTGTTTTTT
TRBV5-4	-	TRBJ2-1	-	CASSLGQNFEQFF	TGTGCCAGCAGCTTGGGACAGAACTTTGAGCAGTTCTTC
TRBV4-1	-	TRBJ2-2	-	CASSHERALAPRDSGELFF	TGCGCCAGCAGCCACGAAAGAGCCCTAGCCCCGCGGGATTCCGGGGAGCTGTTTTTT
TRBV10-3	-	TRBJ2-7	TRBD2	CAISEGGGGYEQYF	TGTGCCATCAGTGAGGGGGGGGGAGGGTACGAGCAGTACTTC
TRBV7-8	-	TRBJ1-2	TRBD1	CASSRGQVDYGYTF	TGTGCCAGCAGCCGCGGACAGGTGGACTATGGCTACACCTTC
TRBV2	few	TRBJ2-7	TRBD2	CASGAGTSDYEQYF	TGTGCCAGCGGAGCCGGGACTAGCGACTACGAGCAGTACTTC
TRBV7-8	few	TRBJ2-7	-	CASSLELGNEQYF	TGTGCCAGCAGCTTAGAACTAGGGAACGAGCAGTACTTC
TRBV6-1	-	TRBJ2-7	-	CASSEIGSSYEQYF	TGTGCCAGCAGTGAAATCGGTAGCTCCTACGAGCAGTACTTC
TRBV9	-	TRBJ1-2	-	CASSATGSTGYTF	TGTGCCAGCAGCGCTACAGGCTCGACTGGCTACACCTTC
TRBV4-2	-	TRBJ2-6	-	CASSTRDSGANGLTF	TGTGCCAGCTCGACGAGGGACTCTGGGGCCAACGGCCTGACTTTC
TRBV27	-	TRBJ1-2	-	CASSSGARGYTF	TGTGCCAGCAGTTCAGGGGCGCGAGGCTACACCTTC
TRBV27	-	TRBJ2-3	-	CASSLSTRDIFTTQYF	TGTGCCAGCAGTTTATCGACCCGGGACATCTTCACTACGCAGTATTTT
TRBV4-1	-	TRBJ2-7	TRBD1	CASSQRGQGHEQYF	TGCGCCAGCAGCCAACGGGGACAGGGCCACGAGCAGTACTTC
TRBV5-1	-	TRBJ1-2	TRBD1	CASSLPGTGEYGYTF	TGCGCCAGCAGCCTTCCGGGGACAGGGGAATATGGCTACACCTTC
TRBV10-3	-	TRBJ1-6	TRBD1	CAISDQGALNSPLHF	TGTGCCATCAGTGATCAGGGGGCTCTCAATTCACCCCTCCACTTT
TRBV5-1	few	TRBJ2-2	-	CASRPGQNTGELFF	TGCGCCAGCAGACCGGGACAGAACACCGGGGAGCTGTTTTTT
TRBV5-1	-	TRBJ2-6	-	CASSLGQFSGANVLTF	TGCGCCAGCAGCCTCGGACAGTTTTCTGGGGCCAACGTCCTGACTTTC
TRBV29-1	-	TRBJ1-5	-	CSVEPLAVSHQPQHF	TGCAGCGTTGAGCCGTTAGCCGTAAGCCATCAGCCCCAGCATTTT
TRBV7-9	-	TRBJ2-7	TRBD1	CASSGGQGVNEQYF	TGTGCCAGCAGCGGGGGACAGGGGGTGAACGAGCAGTACTTC
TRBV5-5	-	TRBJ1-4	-	CASSSGGPGEKLFF	TGTGCCAGCAGCTCGGGGGGGCCTGGGGAAAAACTGTTTTTT
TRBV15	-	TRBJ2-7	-	CATSRDPETRQNF	TGTGCCACCAGCAGAGACCCCGAGACTAGACAGAACTTC
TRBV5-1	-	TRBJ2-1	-	CASSADGTLYNEQFF	TGCGCCAGCAGCGCGGACGGGACACTTTACAATGAGCAGTTCTTC
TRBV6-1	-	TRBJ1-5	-	CASTEDNRAAQHF	TGTGCCAGCACCGAAGATAACAGGGCGGCCCAGCATTTT
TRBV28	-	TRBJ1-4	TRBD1	CASRYGQGDLGGNEKLFF	TGTGCCAGCAGGTATGGACAGGGGGATTTGGGGGGAAATGAAAAACTGTTTTTT
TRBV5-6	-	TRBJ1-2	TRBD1	CASSSRDRAHYGYTF	TGTGCCAGCAGCTCCCGGGACAGGGCGCACTATGGCTACACCTTC
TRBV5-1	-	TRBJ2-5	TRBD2	CASSLRRGAQETQYF	TGCGCCAGCAGCTTGAGGCGGGGGGCGCAAGAGACCCAGTACTTC
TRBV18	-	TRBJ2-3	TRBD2	CASSPGLGEDTQYF	TGTGCCAGCTCACCGGGACTAGGGGAGGATACGCAGTATTTT
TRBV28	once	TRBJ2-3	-	CASSLPSDTADTQYF	TGTGCCAGCAGTTTACCCTCGGACACGGCAGATACGCAGTATTTT
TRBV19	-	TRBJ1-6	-	CASSAEGTTARVPLHF	TGTGCCAGTAGTGCCGAAGGGACAACCGCACGGGTACCCCTCCACTTT
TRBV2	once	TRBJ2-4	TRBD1	CASSEQGTGWLLAKNIQYF	TGTGCCAGCAGTGAACAAGGGACAGGGTGGCTGTTAGCCAAAAACATTCAGTACTTC
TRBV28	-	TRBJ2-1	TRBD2	CASSFASGGTEQFF	TGTGCCAGCAGTTTTGCTAGCGGGGGCACTGAGCAGTTCTTC
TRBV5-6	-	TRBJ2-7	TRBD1	CASSPGQGVREQYF	TGTGCCAGCAGCCCCGGACAGGGAGTGCGCGAGCAGTACTTC
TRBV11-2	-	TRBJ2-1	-	CASSLEGSSRRQNEQFF	TGTGCCAGCAGCTTAGAAGGGTCCTCTAGGAGGCAGAATGAGCAGTTCTTC
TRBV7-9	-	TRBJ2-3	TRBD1	CASSLQGDPTDTQYF	TGTGCCAGCAGTTTACAGGGGGACCCTACAGATACGCAGTATTTT
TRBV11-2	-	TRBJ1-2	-	CASSLDQGQGPNYGYTF	TGTGCCAGCAGCTTAGATCAGGGGCAGGGTCCCAACTATGGCTACACCTTC